These 3 T cell receptor beta chains came from one sample sequenced in a study of cytomegalovirus exposure and HLA in healthy donors (dated by TCRdb to about 2017). Libraries were constructed by the immunoSEQ multiplex PCR assay. This immuneACCESS table, as held by TCRdb, lists in-frame sequences with V and J called but not all clones. Of the missing ones, under half trace to an unresolved V gene in checked studies; the others have no known cause. The sample contains some 120,000 clones, almost 90% of them found a single time. About 1.5% of the sample belongs to the ten largest clones. Sequencing input: PBMCs. These receptors all come from a man between 25 and 39 years old in good health and CMV-seronegative.

V gene TRBV7-9 combines with J gene TRBJ2-5; weak D call: TRBD1 (6 bases). Germline CDR1 and CDR2: SEHNR and FQNEAQ (reference sequence). The CDR3 sequence is 15 residues long. Trimming left V 0 bases short and J 3 bases short, with 11 bases between. CDR3 nucleotides: TGTGCCAGCAGCTTAGCCGCGACAGGCAAAGAGACCCAGTACTTC. It codes for CASSLAATGKETQYF.

V and J are TRBV2 and TRBJ1-5; D gene ambiguous. This CDR3 contains 15 residues. Per the germline V gene, CDR1 is SNHLY and CDR2 is FYNNEI. Trimming pared 1 base from V and 5 bases from J, leaving 12 bases between. The DNA for the CDR3 is TGTGCCAGCAGTGAAGGGCAGCGCATAGATCAGCCCCAGCATTTT. This encodes CASSEGQRIDQPQHF.

The genes are TRBV5-1 and TRBJ2-1; TRBD1 matches 8 bases. Trimming at V came to 1 base and at J to 9 bases, leaving 6 bases not matched to a gene. Germline loops: CDR1 SGHRS, CDR2 YFSETQ. The CDR3 length is 14 residues. In DNA, the CDR3 is TGCGCCAGCAGCTTGAGGACAGGGTACGGTGAGCAGTTCTTC. Translating it yields CASSLRTGYGEQFF.